Listed below are T cell receptor beta chains from one sample, sequenced in a study of T cell repertoires in aging, cancer and after chemotherapy. Using its own MiXCR run on the multiplex PCR reads, TCRdb lists one record per CDR3 protein. The sample yields approximately 11,000 distinct CDR3 sequences, 30% seen once. The sample consisted of blood. The receptor source for this set is a human donor in good health. Each CDR3 is given with its conserved first and last residue. A D gene is named only where the DNA matches it firmly. A clone size is listed for some rows: how often the clone was seen (once, few, many), or a class if it is expanded.

>TRBJ2-7|TRBD1|few|TRBV4-2
TGTGCCAGCAGCCAAGGGGCAGGGGGCGAGCAGTACTTC
CASSQGAGGEQYF
>TRBJ2-1|.|.|TRBV4-2
TGTGCCAGCAGCCAAGATTGGGGGGACGAGCAGTTCTTC
CASSQDWGDEQFF
>TRBJ1-1|.|medium-sized|TRBV7-9
TGTGCCAGCAGCTTATGGGACAACTTT
CASSLWDNF
>TRBJ2-7|.|.|TRBV7-2
TGTGCCAGCAGCTTAGTCACGGGGTTAGGCTACGAGCAGTACTTC
CASSLVTGLGYEQYF
>TRBJ2-5|.|.|TRBV12-3/TRBV12-4
TGTGCCAGCAGCCAAGGAAGCTCCTTGAAAGGACAAGAGACCCAGTACTTC
CASSQGSSLKGQETQYF
>TRBJ1-1|.|few|TRBV20-1
TGCAGTGCTAGAGACTCAGGAGGTTGGACTGAAGCTTTCTTT
CSARDSGGWTEAFF
>TRBJ1-2|TRBD1|.|TRBV28
TGTGCCAGCAGTTTGGGACAGGAAAGGGGCTACACCTTC
CASSLGQERGYTF
>TRBJ1-2|.|few|TRBV10-3
TGTGCCACCACCATCCCGGGGGCGCATCCTGGCTACACCTTC
CATTIPGAHPGYTF
>TRBJ2-3|TRBD1|few|TRBV27
TGTGCCAGCAGCCCTACAGGGGGTACGCAGTATTTT
CASSPTGGTQYF
>TRBJ1-1|.|few|TRBV18
TGTGCCAGCTCACGATCTACCGTTCCATATGTTGAAAACACTGAAGCTTTCTTT
CASSRSTVPYVENTEAFF
>TRBJ2-5|TRBD2|.|TRBV30
TGTGCCTGGACCCTCGGACTAGCGGGAATAACGGGGACCCAGTACTTC
CAWTLGLAGITGTQYF
>TRBJ1-4|.|medium-sized|TRBV29-1
TGCAGCGTTGTGGGACCCGGAGGTGAAAAACTGTTTTTT
CSVVGPGGEKLFF
>TRBJ1-2|.|.|TRBV4-3
TGCGCCAGCAGCCAACCTGGGAGAAGAGATGGCTACACCTTC
CASSQPGRRDGYTF